Listed below are T cell receptor beta chains from one sample, sequenced in a study of cytomegalovirus exposure and HLA in healthy donors. Clones were sequenced by immunoSEQ multiplex PCR, and TCRdb holds only the in-frame ones, with some missing. This table has 100,000 to 150,000 clones, 60% to 80% appearing once. Sequenced sample: PBMCs. The source of these receptors is a female donor in good health and CMV-seronegative. Each CDR3 is given with its conserved first and last residue. The D gene is left open where the match is weak. Part of the rows lack a size; the others show once, few, many or a class for expanded clones.

TRBJ1-4 | TRBV9 | . | 13 | . | TGTGCCAGCAGCTCCGGGACAACCGAAAAACTGTTTTTT | CASSSGTTEKLFF
TRBJ2-1 | TRBV27 | . | 14 | TRBD2 | TGTGCCAGCAGAGGAGCGGGAGGGCCCTATGAGCAGTTCTTC | CASRGAGGPYEQFF
TRBJ2-1 | TRBV28 | . | 15 | TRBD2 | TGTGCCAGCTTCTGGCGGGAGGGGACCTACAATGAGCAGTTCTTC | CASFWREGTYNEQFF
TRBJ2-5 | TRBV5-1 | . | 14 | . | TGCGCCAGCAGCGCGGGACAGACCCAAGAGACCCAGTACTTC | CASSAGQTQETQYF
TRBJ1-1 | TRBV28 | once | 15 | TRBD1 | TGTGCCAGCAGTGCACCGGACAGGCCGAACACTGAAGCTTTCTTT | CASSAPDRPNTEAFF
TRBJ1-3 | TRBV4-3 | . | 15 | . | TGCGCCAGCAGCCAAGAGGCCTTCTCTGGAAACACCATATATTTT | CASSQEAFSGNTIYF
TRBJ1-1 | TRBV10-3 | few | 13 | . | TGTGCCATCAGCAGGACATCCAACACTGAAGCTTTCTTT | CAISRTSNTEAFF
TRBJ2-1 | TRBV6-1 | few | 18 | TRBD2 | TGTGCCAGCAGTGGGTTAGGACTAGCGGGAGGGAGCGACAATGAGCAGTTCTTC | CASSGLGLAGGSDNEQFF
TRBJ2-1 | TRBV19 | . | 12 | TRBD1 | TGTGCCAGTAGTATTGGGAGGGACAGGGTGTTCTTC | CASSIGRDRVFF
TRBJ1-1 | TRBV2 | . | 13 | . | TGTGCCAGCGAACAGGGTGTGGACACTGAAGCTTTCTTT | CASEQGVDTEAFF
TRBJ1-2 | TRBV7-6 | . | 14 | . | TGTGCCAGCAGCTTAGAACCAGGGGCTCATGGCTACACCTTC | CASSLEPGAHGYTF
TRBJ2-7 | TRBV15 | . | 14 | TRBD2 | TGTGCCACCAGCGGTAGCGGGAGTGCGGGCGAGCAGTACTTC | CATSGSGSAGEQYF
TRBJ2-3 | TRBV28 | few | 16 | TRBD2 | TGTGCCAGCAGTTCCCGACTAGCGGGAGTGATAGATACGCAGTATTTT | CASSSRLAGVIDTQYF
TRBJ1-5 | TRBV27 | . | 13 | TRBD1 | TGTGCCAGCAGTTTAGCAGGGGGGCAGCCCCAGCATTTT | CASSLAGGQPQHF
TRBJ1-2 | TRBV9 | . | 12 | . | TGTGCCAGCAGCGTAGCTAGTTATGGCTACACCTTC | CASSVASYGYTF
TRBJ2-7 | TRBV7-9 | . | 17 | . | TGTGCCAGCAGCTTAGCGGGTGGGAGTAGCGCTTCCTACGAGCAGTACTTC | CASSLAGGSSASYEQYF
TRBJ2-4 | TRBV6-5 | . | 14 | . | TGTGCCAGCAGTTACCGCCAGGGCAAAAACATTCAGTACTTC | CASSYRQGKNIQYF
TRBJ2-1 | TRBV28 | few | 17 | TRBD2 | TGTGCCAGCAGTTTCAGCCAAGTAGCGGGGGGGGAAGATGAGCAGTTCTTC | CASSFSQVAGGEDEQFF
TRBJ1-2 | TRBV28 | . | 14 | . | TGTGCCAGCAGTTTAGGGGGGTCGGCCTATGGCTACACCTTC | CASSLGGSAYGYTF
TRBJ1-5 | TRBV7-2 | . | 15 | . | TGTGCCAGCAGCGTCGGAACAGCCAGCAATCAGCCCCAGCATTTT | CASSVGTASNQPQHF
TRBJ1-3 | TRBV4-3 | . | 14 | . | TGCGCCAGCAGCCAAGATTACCAGGGAAACACCATATATTTT | CASSQDYQGNTIYF
TRBJ1-1 | TRBV5-1 | . | 13 | . | TGCGCCAGCAGCTTGTACAGAAACACTGAAGCTTTCTTT | CASSLYRNTEAFF
TRBJ2-5 | TRBV9 | few | 16 | TRBD1 | TGTGCCAGCAGCGACCCGCGGGACAGGGCAGGGGAGACCCAGTACTTC | CASSDPRDRAGETQYF
TRBJ2-3 | TRBV28 | . | 17 | TRBD1 | TGTGCCAGCAGTTTATCGGAGGGACAGGGGGCAACAGATACGCAGTATTTT | CASSLSEGQGATDTQYF
TRBJ2-7 | TRBV18 | . | 14 | . | TGTGCCAGCTCACCTAGAGAAACGACCTACGAGCAGTACTTC | CASSPRETTYEQYF
TRBJ2-5 | TRBV6-5 | . | 13 | TRBD1 | TGTGCCAGCAGTGGGACAGGGCGAGAGACCCAGTACTTC | CASSGTGRETQYF
TRBJ2-6 | TRBV7-8 | . | 18 | . | TGTGCCAGCAGCGACCGGACACGGCCTGCCTCTGGGGCCAACGTCCTGACTTTC | CASSDRTRPASGANVLTF
TRBJ2-7 | TRBV18 | . | 16 | . | TGTGCCAGCACCATCACCCCTTTCGGACAGAGTTACGAGCAGTACTTC | CASTITPFGQSYEQYF
TRBJ2-5 | TRBV19 | . | 15 | TRBD1 | TGTGCCAGTGGGACAGGGAGACCGGGTCAAGAGACCCAGTACTTC | CASGTGRPGQETQYF
TRBJ1-5 | TRBV28 | once | 13 | . | TGTGCCAGCAGTAGTAGTCCGTATCAGCCCCAGCATTTT | CASSSSPYQPQHF
TRBJ1-1 | TRBV5-1 | . | 16 | . | TGCGCCAGCAGCTTGGTCCGAGGGGAGGGTGACACTGAAGCTTTCTTT | CASSLVRGEGDTEAFF
TRBJ2-4 | TRBV15 | . | 15 | . | TGTGCCACCAGCAGCCTAATCTTGGCCAAAAACATTCAGTACTTC | CATSSLILAKNIQYF
TRBJ2-1 | TRBV28 | . | 14 | TRBD2 | TGTGCCAGCAGTGGGACTAGCGGTTACAATGAGCAGTTCTTC | CASSGTSGYNEQFF
TRBJ2-2 | TRBV2 | . | 13 | . | TGTGCCAGCAGCGCAGGGATCACCGGGGAGCTGTTTTTT | CASSAGITGELFF
TRBJ2-3 | TRBV4-2 | . | 14 | TRBD2 | TGTGCCAGCAGCCCGGGACTAGGAGGAGATACGCAGTATTTT | CASSPGLGGDTQYF
TRBJ2-7 | TRBV28 | . | 15 | TRBD2 | TGTGCCAGCAGCAGACTAGCGGGGATACCCTACGAGCAGTACTTC | CASSRLAGIPYEQYF
TRBJ2-2 | TRBV29-1 | . | 13 | TRBD1 | TGCAGCGTTTGGACAGGGGATGCCGGGGAGCTGTTTTTT | CSVWTGDAGELFF
TRBJ2-7 | TRBV5-5 | . | 14 | . | TGTGCCAGCAGCCAGCAAGGGGCTTCCTACGAGCAGTACTTC | CASSQQGASYEQYF
TRBJ1-5 | TRBV27 | once | 18 | . | TGTGCCAGCAGTTCGCCCAACAGGGAATTCTATAGCAATCAGCCCCAGCATTTT | CASSSPNREFYSNQPQHF
TRBJ1-6 | TRBV29-1 | . | 13 | TRBD1 | TGCAGCGCCGGACAGGACGCTAATTCACCCCTCCACTTT | CSAGQDANSPLHF
TRBJ2-2 | TRBV9 | . | 15 | . | TGTGCCAGCAGCGTAGTAGGACTTTCCACCGGGGAGCTGTTTTTT | CASSVVGLSTGELFF
TRBJ1-1 | TRBV4-2 | . | 16 | TRBD1 | TGTGCCAGCAGCCAAGTCTCGACAGGGGGAAGGACTGAAGCTTTCTTT | CASSQVSTGGRTEAFF
TRBJ1-1 | TRBV29-1 | . | 13 | . | TGCAGCGTTGAAGAACGAACCGGGAAGTGTGCTTTCTTT | CSVEERTGKCAFF
TRBJ2-7 | TRBV6-6 | once | 13 | . | TGTGCCAGCAGCCCTCAATTGAGCTACGAGCAGTACTTC | CASSPQLSYEQYF
TRBJ2-7 | TRBV4-2 | . | 16 | TRBD2 | TGTGCCAGCAGTCAATGGGTACTAGCGAGCTCCTACGAGCAGTACTTC | CASSQWVLASSYEQYF
TRBJ1-4 | TRBV5-4 | . | 16 | TRBD1 | TGTGCCAGCAGCTCAACGCCGACAGGGTTAGAAGAAAAACTGTTTTTT | CASSSTPTGLEEKLFF
TRBJ1-4 | TRBV5-1 | . | 15 | TRBD1 | TGCGCCAGCCGGAAAGGGACAGCAACTAATGAAAAACTGTTTTTT | CASRKGTATNEKLFF
TRBJ2-1 | TRBV4-1 | . | 16 | TRBD2 | TGCGCCAGCAGCCAAGATTTTAGCGGGAGCGGCAATGAGCAGTTCTTC | CASSQDFSGSGNEQFF
TRBJ2-1 | TRBV19 | once | 15 | . | TGTGCCAGTAGTAGTGAGGGCCTGAGGAACAATGAGCAGTTCTTC | CASSSEGLRNNEQFF
TRBJ1-5 | TRBV6-1 | . | 14 | . | TGTGCCAGCAGTACCACAGATAGCAATCAGCCCCAGCATTTT | CASSTTDSNQPQHF
TRBJ2-2 | TRBV28 | few | 14 | TRBD2 | TGTGCCAGCAGTTGGGAGCGGGGGCGAAGGGAGCTGTTTTTT | CASSWERGRRELFF
TRBJ2-7 | TRBV5-1 | . | 14 | TRBD1 | TGCGCCAGCAGCTCCCGACAGGGACCCTACGAGCAGTACTTC | CASSSRQGPYEQYF
TRBJ2-3 | TRBV6-1 | . | 16 | TRBD1 | TGTGCCAGCAGTGACCCGGGACAGGGGGCCGGAGATACGCAGTATTTT | CASSDPGQGAGDTQYF